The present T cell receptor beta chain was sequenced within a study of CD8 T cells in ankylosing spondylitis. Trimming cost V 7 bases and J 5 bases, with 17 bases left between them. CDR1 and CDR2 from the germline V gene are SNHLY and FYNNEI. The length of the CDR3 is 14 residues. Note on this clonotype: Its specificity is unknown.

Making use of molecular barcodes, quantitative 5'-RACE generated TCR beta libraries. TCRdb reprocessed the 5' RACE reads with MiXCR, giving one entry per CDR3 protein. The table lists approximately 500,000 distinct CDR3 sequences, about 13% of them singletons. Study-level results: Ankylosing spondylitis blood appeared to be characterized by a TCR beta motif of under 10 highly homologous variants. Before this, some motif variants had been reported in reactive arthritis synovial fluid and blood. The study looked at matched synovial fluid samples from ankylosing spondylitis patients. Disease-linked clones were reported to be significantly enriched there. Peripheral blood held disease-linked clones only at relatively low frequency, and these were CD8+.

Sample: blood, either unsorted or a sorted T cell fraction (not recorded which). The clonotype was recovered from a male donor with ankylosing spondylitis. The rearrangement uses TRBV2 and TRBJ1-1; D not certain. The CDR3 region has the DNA TGTGCCAGCACCCTGACCGAAGCGGGGACTGAAGCTTTCTTT. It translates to CASTLTEAGTEAFF.